The rows below give T cell receptor beta chains drawn from one sample of a study of blood T cell repertoires in COVID-19. Measured with immunoSEQ multiplex PCR; TCRdb has only the in-frame clones, and not every one. The sample records roughly 180,000 clones, more than 75% being singletons. Sequencing was done on a sample of PBMCs or T cells enriched from blood (not recorded which). All receptors come from a woman aged 25 to 39 who had recovered from COVID-19. Both conserved end residues are part of each CDR3. Each record gives: CDR3 length, D gene, V gene, J gene, clone size, CDR3 protein, CDR3 DNA. D genes are given only for firm matches. Where a row states a size, it is once, few, many or the class of an expanded clone; other rows omit it.

13	-	TRBV6-5	TRBJ1-2	-	CASRGGRNYGYTF	TGTGCCAGCAGGGGGGGAAGAAACTATGGCTACACCTTC
13	TRBD1	TRBV18	TRBJ1-2	-	CASSLDRGDGYTF	TGTGCCAGCTCCCTCGACAGGGGCGATGGCTACACCTTC
13	-	TRBV10-3	TRBJ2-2	-	CAIKGGPHGELFF	TGTGCCATCAAGGGAGGCCCTCACGGGGAGCTGTTTTTT
14	-	TRBV5-1	TRBJ2-7	-	CASSLDSAVYEQYF	TGCGCCAGCAGCTTGGATTCCGCGGTCTACGAGCAGTACTTC
15	TRBD1	TRBV7-8	TRBJ1-5	-	CASSRGQGANQPQHF	TGTGCCAGCAGCCGGGGACAGGGAGCTAATCAGCCCCAGCATTTT
17	-	TRBV13	TRBJ2-1	once	CASSSKLGGGPYNEQFF	TGTGCCAGCAGCTCCAAGTTAGGGGGGGGGCCATACAATGAGCAGTTCTTC
17	TRBD2	TRBV7-6	TRBJ2-2	-	CASSTSLAGVNTGELFF	TGTGCCAGCAGCACCAGCCTAGCGGGAGTGAACACCGGGGAGCTGTTTTTT
15	TRBD1	TRBV7-9	TRBJ2-2	-	CASSYLGQYTGELFF	TGTGCCAGCAGCTACCTGGGACAGTACACCGGGGAGCTGTTTTTT
15	TRBD2	TRBV14	TRBJ2-7	-	CASSQGREGLDEQYF	TGTGCCAGCAGCCAAGGACGGGAGGGCCTCGACGAGCAGTACTTC
12	-	TRBV29-1	TRBJ1-1	-	CSVPQPNTEAFF	TGCAGCGTTCCACAGCCTAATACTGAAGCTTTCTTT
14	-	TRBV18	TRBJ1-1	once	CASSPQGRGDEAFF	TGTGCCAGCTCACCCCAGGGCCGGGGGGATGAAGCTTTCTTT